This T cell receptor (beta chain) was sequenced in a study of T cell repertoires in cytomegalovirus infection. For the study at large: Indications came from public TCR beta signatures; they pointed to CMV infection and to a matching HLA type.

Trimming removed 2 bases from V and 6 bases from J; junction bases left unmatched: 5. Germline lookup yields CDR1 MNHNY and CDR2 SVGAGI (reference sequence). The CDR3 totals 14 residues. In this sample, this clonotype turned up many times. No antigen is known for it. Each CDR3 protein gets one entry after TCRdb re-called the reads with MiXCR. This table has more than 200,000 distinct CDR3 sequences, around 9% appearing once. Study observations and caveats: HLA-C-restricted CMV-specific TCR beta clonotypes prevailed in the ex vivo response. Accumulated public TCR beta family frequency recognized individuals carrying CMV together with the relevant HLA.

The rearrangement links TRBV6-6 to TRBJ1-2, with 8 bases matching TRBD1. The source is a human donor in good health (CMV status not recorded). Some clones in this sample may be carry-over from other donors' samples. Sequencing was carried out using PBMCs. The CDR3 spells CASSYEEGQDGYTF. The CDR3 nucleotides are TGTGCCAGCAGTTACGAGGAGGGACAGGATGGCTACACCTTC.